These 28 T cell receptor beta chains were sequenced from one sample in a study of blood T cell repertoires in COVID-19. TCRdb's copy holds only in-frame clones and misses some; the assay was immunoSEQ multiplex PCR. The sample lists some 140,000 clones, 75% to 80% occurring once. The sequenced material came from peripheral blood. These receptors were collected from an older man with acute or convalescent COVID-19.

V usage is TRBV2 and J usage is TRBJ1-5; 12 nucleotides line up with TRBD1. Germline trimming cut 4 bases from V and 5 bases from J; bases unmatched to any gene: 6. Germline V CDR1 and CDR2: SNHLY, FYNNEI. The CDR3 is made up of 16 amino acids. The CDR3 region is CASSAPGTGGYQPQHF. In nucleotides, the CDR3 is TGTGCCAGCAGTGCTCCCGGGACAGGGGGCTATCAGCCCCAGCATTTT.

The CDR3 sequence is CASSEAVDSYSNQPQHF. The CDR3 DNA reads TGTGCCAGCAGTGAAGCAGTAGACTCCTATAGCAATCAGCCCCAGCATTTT. The chain uses TRBV6-1 and TRBJ1-5; D is unresolved. Germline CDR1 MNHNS, CDR2 SASEGT. V was trimmed by 0 bases and J by 0 bases, leaving 12 bases between them. The CDR3 is made up of 17 amino acids.

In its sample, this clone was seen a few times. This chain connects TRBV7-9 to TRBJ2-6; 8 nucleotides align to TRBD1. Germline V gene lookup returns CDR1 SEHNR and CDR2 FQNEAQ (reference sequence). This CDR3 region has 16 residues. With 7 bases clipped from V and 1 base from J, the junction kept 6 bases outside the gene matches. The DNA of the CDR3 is TGTGCCAGCACCCGGACAGGGTTGTCTGGGGCCAACGTCCTGACTTTC. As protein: CASTRTGLSGANVLTF.

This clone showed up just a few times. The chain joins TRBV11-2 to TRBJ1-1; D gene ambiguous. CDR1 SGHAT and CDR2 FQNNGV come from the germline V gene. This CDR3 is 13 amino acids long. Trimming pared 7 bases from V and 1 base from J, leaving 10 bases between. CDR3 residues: CASTYARNTEAFF. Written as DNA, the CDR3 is TGTGCCAGCACCTACGCCCGGAACACTGAAGCTTTCTTT.

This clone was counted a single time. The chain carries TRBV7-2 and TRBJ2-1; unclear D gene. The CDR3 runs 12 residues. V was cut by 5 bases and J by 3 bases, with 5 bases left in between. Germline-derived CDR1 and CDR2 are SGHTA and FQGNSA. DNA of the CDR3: TGTGCCAGCAGCCCCCACTACAATGAGCAGTTCTTC. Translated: CASSPHYNEQFF. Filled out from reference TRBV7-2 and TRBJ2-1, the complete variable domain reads GAGVSQSPSNKVTEKGKDVELRCDPISGHTALYWYRQSLGQGLEFLIYFQGNSAPDKSGLPSDRFSAERTGGSVSTLTIQRTQQEDSAVYLCASSPHYNEQFFGPGTRLTVL.

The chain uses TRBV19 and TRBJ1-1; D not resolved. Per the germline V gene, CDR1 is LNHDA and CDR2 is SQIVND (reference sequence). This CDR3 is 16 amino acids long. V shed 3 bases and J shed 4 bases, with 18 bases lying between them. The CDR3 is CASSIFWAAGGTEAFF. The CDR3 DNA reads TGTGCCAGTAGTATCTTTTGGGCCGCGGGTGGCACTGAAGCTTTCTTT. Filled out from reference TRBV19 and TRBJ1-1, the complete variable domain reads DGGITQSPKYLFRKEGQNVTLSCEQNLNHDAMYWYRQDPGQGLRLIYYSQIVNDFQKGDIAEGYSVSREKKESFPLTVTSAQKNPTAFYLCASSIFWAAGGTEAFFGQGTRLTVV.

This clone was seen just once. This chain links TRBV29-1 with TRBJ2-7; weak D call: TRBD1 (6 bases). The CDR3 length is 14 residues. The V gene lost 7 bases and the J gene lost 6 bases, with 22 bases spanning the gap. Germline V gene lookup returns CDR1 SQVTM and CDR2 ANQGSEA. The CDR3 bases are TGCAGCGCCCGCGTGGTACAGGGAGCAGGCGAGCAGTACTTC. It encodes CSARVVQGAGEQYF.

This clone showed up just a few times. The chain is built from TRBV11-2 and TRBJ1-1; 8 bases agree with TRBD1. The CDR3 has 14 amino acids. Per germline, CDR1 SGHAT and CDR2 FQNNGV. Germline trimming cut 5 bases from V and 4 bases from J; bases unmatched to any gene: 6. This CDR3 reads CASSPRTGSTEAFF. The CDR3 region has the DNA TGTGCCAGCAGCCCCCGGACAGGGAGCACTGAAGCTTTCTTT.

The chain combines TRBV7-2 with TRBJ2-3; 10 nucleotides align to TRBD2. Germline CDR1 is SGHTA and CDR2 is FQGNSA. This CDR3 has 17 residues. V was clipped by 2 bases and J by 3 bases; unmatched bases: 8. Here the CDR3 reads CASSLMALAGVTDTQYF. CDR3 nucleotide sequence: TGTGCCAGCAGCTTAATGGCTCTAGCGGGGGTTACAGATACGCAGTATTTT. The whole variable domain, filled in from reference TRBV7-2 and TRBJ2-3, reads GAGVSQSPSNKVTEKGKDVELRCDPISGHTALYWYRQSLGQGLEFLIYFQGNSAPDKSGLPSDRFSAERTGGSVSTLTIQRTQQEDSAVYLCASSLMALAGVTDTQYFGPGTRLTVL.

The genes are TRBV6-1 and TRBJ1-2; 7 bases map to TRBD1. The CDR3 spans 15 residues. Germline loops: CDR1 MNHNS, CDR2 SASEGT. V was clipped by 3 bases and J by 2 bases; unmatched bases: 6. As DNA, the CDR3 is TGTGCCAGCAGTGATAAGGGACAGTGGAACTATGGCTACACCTTC. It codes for CASSDKGQWNYGYTF.

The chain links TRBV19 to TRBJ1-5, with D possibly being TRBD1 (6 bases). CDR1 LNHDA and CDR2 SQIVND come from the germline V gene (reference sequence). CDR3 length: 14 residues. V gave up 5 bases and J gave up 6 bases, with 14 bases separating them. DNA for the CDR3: TGTGCCAGTAGTCACGACAGGCAAACTCAGCCCCAGCATTTT. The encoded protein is CASSHDRQTQPQHF.

The CDR3 DNA sequence: TGTGCCAGCAGCTATACCGCGGGGGGCGACGGACGAGCTAACTATGGCTACACCTTC. Its protein product is CASSYTAGGDGRANYGYTF. The V gene is TRBV7-9, the J gene TRBJ1-2, with D possibly TRBD1 on 6 matching bases. The CDR3 spans 19 residues. The germline V and J ends were trimmed by 4 bases and 0 bases, with 24 bases remaining between them. CDR1 is SEHNR and CDR2 is FQNEAQ in the germline V gene (reference sequence).

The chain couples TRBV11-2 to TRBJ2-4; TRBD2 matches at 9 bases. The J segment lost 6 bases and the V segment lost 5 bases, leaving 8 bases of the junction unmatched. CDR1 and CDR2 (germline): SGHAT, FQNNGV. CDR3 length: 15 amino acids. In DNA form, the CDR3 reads TGTGCCAGCAGCCGGCGGGGGGGGCTCGGAAACATTCAGTACTTC. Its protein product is CASSRRGGLGNIQYF.

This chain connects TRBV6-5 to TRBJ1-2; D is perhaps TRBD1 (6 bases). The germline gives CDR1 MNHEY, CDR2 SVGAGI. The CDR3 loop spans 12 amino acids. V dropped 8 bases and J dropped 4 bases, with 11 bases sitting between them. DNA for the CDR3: TGTGCCAGCGCGGGGGGCGTCTATGGCTACACCTTC. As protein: CASAGGVYGYTF.

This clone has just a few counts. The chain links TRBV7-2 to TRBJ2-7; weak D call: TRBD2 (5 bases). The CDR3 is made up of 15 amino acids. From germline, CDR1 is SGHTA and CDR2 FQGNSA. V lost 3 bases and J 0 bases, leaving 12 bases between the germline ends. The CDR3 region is CASSLASGSSYEQYF. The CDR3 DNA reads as TGTGCCAGCAGCTTGGCCTCGGGGAGCTCCTACGAGCAGTACTTC.

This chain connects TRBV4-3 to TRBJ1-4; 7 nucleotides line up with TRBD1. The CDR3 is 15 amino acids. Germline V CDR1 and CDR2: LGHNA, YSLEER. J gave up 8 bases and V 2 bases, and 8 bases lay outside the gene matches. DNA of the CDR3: TGCGCCAGCAGCCAACATTCACAGGGGTGGGAAAAACTGTTTTTT. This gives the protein CASSQHSQGWEKLFF.

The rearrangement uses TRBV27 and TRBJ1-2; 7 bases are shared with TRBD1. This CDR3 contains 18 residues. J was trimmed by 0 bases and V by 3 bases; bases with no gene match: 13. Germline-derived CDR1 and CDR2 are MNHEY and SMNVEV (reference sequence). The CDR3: CASSLTGLGLGANYGYTF. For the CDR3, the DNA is TGTGCCAGCAGTTTGACAGGGCTAGGCCTAGGGGCTAACTATGGCTACACCTTC.

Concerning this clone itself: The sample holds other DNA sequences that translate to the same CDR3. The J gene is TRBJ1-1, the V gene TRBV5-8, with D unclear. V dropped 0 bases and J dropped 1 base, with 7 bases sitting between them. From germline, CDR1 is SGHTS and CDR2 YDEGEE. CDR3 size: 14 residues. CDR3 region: CASSLGRRNTEAFF. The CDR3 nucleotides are TGTGCCAGCAGCTTGGGTCGGAGGAACACTGAAGCTTTCTTT. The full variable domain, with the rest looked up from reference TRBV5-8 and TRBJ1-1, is EAGVTQSPTHLIKTRGQQATLRCSPISGHTSVYWYQQALGLGLQFLLWYDEGEERNRGNFPPRFSGRQFPNYSSELNVNALELEDSALYLCASSLGRRNTEAFFGQGTRLTVV.

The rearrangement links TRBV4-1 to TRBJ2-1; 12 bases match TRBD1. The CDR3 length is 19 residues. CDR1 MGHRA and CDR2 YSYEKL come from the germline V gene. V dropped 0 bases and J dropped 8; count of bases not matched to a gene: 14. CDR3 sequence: CASSQDWGTGGGLAHEQFF. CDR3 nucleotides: TGCGCCAGCAGCCAAGATTGGGGGACAGGGGGCGGACTAGCCCATGAGCAGTTCTTC.

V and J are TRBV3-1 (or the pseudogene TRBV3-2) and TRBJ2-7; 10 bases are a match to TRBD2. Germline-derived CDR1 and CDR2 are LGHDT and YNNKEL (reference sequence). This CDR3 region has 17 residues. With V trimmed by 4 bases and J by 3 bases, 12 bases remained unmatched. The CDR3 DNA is TGTGCCAGCAGCCGGGCTAGCGGGGGCCCTCTACTCTACGAGCAGTACTTC. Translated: CASSRASGGPLLYEQYF.

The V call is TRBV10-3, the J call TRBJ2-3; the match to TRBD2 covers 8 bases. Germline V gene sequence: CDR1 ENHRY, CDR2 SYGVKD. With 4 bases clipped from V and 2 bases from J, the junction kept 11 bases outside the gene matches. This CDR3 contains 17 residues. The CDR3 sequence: CAISGLTSALFTDTQYF. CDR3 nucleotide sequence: TGTGCCATCAGTGGATTGACTAGCGCCCTTTTCACAGATACGCAGTATTTT.

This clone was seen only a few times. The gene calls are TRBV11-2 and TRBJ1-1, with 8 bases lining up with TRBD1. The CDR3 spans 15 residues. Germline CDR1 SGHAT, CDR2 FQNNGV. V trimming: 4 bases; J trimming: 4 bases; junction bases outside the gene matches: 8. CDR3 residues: CASSSDRVSGTEAFF. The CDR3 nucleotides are TGTGCCAGCAGCTCGGACAGGGTATCGGGCACTGAAGCTTTCTTT.

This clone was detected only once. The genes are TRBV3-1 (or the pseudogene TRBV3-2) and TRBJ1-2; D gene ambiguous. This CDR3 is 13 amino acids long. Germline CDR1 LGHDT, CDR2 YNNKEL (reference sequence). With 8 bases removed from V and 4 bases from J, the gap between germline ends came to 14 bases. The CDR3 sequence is CASQAFSSYGYTF. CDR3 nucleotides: TGTGCCAGCCAGGCGTTTTCGTCCTATGGCTACACCTTC.

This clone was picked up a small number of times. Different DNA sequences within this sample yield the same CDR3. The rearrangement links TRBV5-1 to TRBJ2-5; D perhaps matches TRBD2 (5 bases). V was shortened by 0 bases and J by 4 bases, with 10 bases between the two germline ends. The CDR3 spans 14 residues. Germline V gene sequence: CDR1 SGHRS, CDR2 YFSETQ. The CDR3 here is CASSLEGSGETQYF. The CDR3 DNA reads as TGCGCCAGCAGCTTGGAGGGCAGCGGAGAGACCCAGTACTTC.

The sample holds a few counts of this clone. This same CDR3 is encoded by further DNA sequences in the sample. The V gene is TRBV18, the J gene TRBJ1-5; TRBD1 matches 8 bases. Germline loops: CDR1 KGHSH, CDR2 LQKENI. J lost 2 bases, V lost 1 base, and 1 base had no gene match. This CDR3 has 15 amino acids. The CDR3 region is CASSPQGQGNQPQHF. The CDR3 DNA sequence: TGTGCCAGCTCACCACAGGGACAGGGCAATCAGCCCCAGCATTTT. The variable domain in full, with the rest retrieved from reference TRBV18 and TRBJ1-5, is NAGVMQNPRHLVRRRGQEARLRCSPMKGHSHVYWYRQLPEEGLKFMVYLQKENIIDESGMPKERFSAEFPKEGPSILRIQQVVRGDSAAYFCASSPQGQGNQPQHFGDGTRLSIL.

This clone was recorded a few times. The CDR3 DNA reads TGTGCCAGCAGCCAAGGTGTGGGGCAGGGCACAGATACGCAGTATTTT. The encoded protein is CASSQGVGQGTDTQYF. V gene TRBV3-1 (or the pseudogene TRBV3-2) combines with J gene TRBJ2-3; D is perhaps TRBD1 (5 bases). Trimming cost V 1 base and J 1 base, with 12 bases left between them. Germline assignment: CDR1 LGHDT and CDR2 YNNKEL (reference sequence). The CDR3 runs 16 residues.

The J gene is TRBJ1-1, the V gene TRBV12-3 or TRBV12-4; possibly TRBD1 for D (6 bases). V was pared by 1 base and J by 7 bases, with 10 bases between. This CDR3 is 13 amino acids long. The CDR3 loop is CASSLGQAGEAFF. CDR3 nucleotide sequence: TGTGCCAGCAGTTTAGGACAGGCCGGTGAAGCTTTCTTT.

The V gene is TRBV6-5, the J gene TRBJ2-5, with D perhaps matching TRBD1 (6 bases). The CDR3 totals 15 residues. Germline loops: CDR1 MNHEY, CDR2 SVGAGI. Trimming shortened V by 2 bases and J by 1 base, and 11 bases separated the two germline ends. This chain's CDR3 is CASSYPGQPQETQYF. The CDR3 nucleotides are TGTGCCAGCAGTTACCCTGGACAGCCCCAAGAGACCCAGTACTTC.